This T cell receptor (beta chain) was captured by sequencing in a study of T cell responses to AZD1222 COVID-19 vaccine. Study-wide results and limits: All repertoire sampling was performed exclusively after the peak T cell response. Reportedly, close to half of spike-specific TCRs are directed against unmutated variant regions. Donor demographics were predominantly white British with a female majority; clonal diversity may be underestimated. Seropositive status at baseline applied to only a handful of AZD1222 recipients.

Deletions cut 5 bases from V and 2 bases from J, with 21 bases between. There are 17 residues in the CDR3. Germline values: CDR1 MDHEN, CDR2 SYDVKM. Data came from immunoSEQ multiplex PCR; TCRdb stores just in-frame clones and leaves some out. The sample yields under 200,000 clones, approximately 90% seen once. As to this clone: Its antigen is currently unknown.

The receptor was derived from an adult who received the AZD1222 COVID-19 vaccine. The sample was peripheral blood, taken 28 days after the second AZD1222 dose. The V and J genes are TRBV28 and TRBJ1-2, with D tentatively TRBD1 (5 bases). This CDR3 reads CASSPWDGGGENYGYTF. CDR3 sequence (DNA): TGTGCCAGCAGTCCCTGGGACGGGGGAGGTGAAAACTATGGCTACACCTTC.